A single TCR beta chain is shown here with its context. Its cognate antigen is unknown. Trimming left V 0 bases short and J 2 bases short, with 10 bases between. The V gene's germline CDR1 is ENHRY and CDR2 SYGVKD. The CDR3 covers 15 residues. This entry comes from a study of shared clonotypes between healthy human individuals. Study-level findings and limits: A few donors had 5% to 6% of their naive CD4 clonotypes in common.

The table came from immunoSEQ multiplex PCR; TCRdb's copy has only in-frame clones and leaves some out. The table includes more than 2,000,000 clones, approximately 90% detected once. V is TRBV10-3 and J is TRBJ1-2; D might be TRBD1 (6 bases). This sequence was found in a man between 18 and 29 years old in good health. Sequenced: naive CD4+ T cells sorted from blood. Subset specified: CD45RA+ positively selected. Written as DNA, the CDR3 is TGTGCCATCAGTGAGTCGCGGGGGCTGAACTATGGCTACACCTTC. Translation gives CAISESRGLNYGYTF.